Listed below are T cell receptor beta chains from one sample, sequenced in a study of human T cells and chemical hapten exposure. One entry per CDR3 protein, called by TCRdb with MiXCR from the RACE reads. Of some 300,000 distinct CDR3 sequences in the sample, roughly 6% were seen once. Sequences were derived from whole blood, sampled in connection with sensitization to the hapten diphenylcyclopropenone (DPC). The receptors come from a woman under 30 with alopecia areata. Some clones in this sample may be carry-over from other donors' samples. The CDR3 runs from the conserved cysteine through the conserved F or W. D genes are given only for firm matches. Not all rows give a size; the values are once, few, many and, for expanded clones, a class.

clone size	J gene	V gene	D gene	CDR3 DNA	CDR3 protein
few	TRBJ2-1	TRBV9	TRBD1	TGTGCCAGCAGCGTTTCAGGGGGTAAGGTATACAATGAGCAGTTCTTC	CASSVSGGKVYNEQFF
many	TRBJ1-2	TRBV28	.	TGTGCCAGCACCCTCGGACCGGGTGCTAACTATGGCTACACCTTC	CASTLGPGANYGYTF
few	TRBJ1-5	TRBV6-5	.	TGTGCCAGCAGTTACAGTTGGGAAGCTAATCAGCCCCAGCATTTT	CASSYSWEANQPQHF
.	TRBJ2-7	TRBV20-1	.	TGCAGTGCTAGAGATCACGAGGGGCCGATCTCCTACGAGCAGTACTTC	CSARDHEGPISYEQYF
many	TRBJ2-7	TRBV27	.	TGTGCCAGCAGTTTTTCAGAAAACCCCTACGAGCAGTACTTC	CASSFSENPYEQYF
many	TRBJ1-5	TRBV6-2/TRBV6-3	.	TGTGCCAGCAGTTACGGGGGTAATCAGCCCCAGCATTTT	CASSYGGNQPQHF
few	TRBJ2-5	TRBV3-1	.	TGTGCCAGCAGCCCCCTAGAGACAAGCCAAGAGACCCAGTACTTC	CASSPLETSQETQYF
.	TRBJ2-6	TRBV6-1	TRBD1	TGTGCCAGCAGTCCCCCCCGGACAGGGATTGAGAGAGAGTCTGGGGCCAACGTCCTGACTTTC	CASSPPRTGIERESGANVLTF
many	TRBJ1-5	TRBV20-1	.	TGCAGTGCTAGAGACTTGTTAAGGGGCAATCAGCCCCAGCATTTT	CSARDLLRGNQPQHF
.	TRBJ2-7	TRBV6-1	TRBD2	TGTGCCAGCTCCTCGCGACTAGCGGATTTTAGGGAGCAGTACTTC	CASSSRLADFREQYF
many	TRBJ2-6	TRBV6-4	.	TGTGCCAGCAGTGACTCTTCATTAGGGGACGCTGGGGCCAACGTCCTGACTTTC	CASSDSSLGDAGANVLTF
many	TRBJ1-2	TRBV12-3/TRBV12-4	TRBD1	TGTGCCAGCAGTTTAAGCCCGGGACAGCCCTATGGCTACACCTTC	CASSLSPGQPYGYTF
.	TRBJ1-1	TRBV7-2	TRBD1	TGTGCCACCTCGACAGGGGTCAACACTGAAGCTTTCTTT	CATSTGVNTEAFF
many	TRBJ2-7	TRBV18	.	TGTGCCAGCTCACCACCGACCCGGGCGGCGATCTACGAGCAGTACTTC	CASSPPTRAAIYEQYF
.	TRBJ1-6	TRBV21-1	.	TGTGCCAGCAGCATAGATTCCCGCGGACCCCTCCACTTT	CASSIDSRGPLHF
.	TRBJ1-5	TRBV5-5	.	TGTGCCAGCAGCTTCCGACCAGATAGCAATCAGCCCCAGCATTTT	CASSFRPDSNQPQHF
few	TRBJ2-7	TRBV18	TRBD1	TGTGCCAGCTCACCTGGGACAGGGCCCTCCTACGAGCAGTACTTC	CASSPGTGPSYEQYF
.	TRBJ2-2	TRBV7-3	TRBD1	TGTGCCAGCAGCTGGGACAGGAACACCGGGGAGCTGTTTTTT	CASSWDRNTGELFF
few	TRBJ1-1	TRBV6-1	.	TGTGCCAGCATGGGGCAGGGGACCGTGGCTGAAGCTTTCTTT	CASMGQGTVAEAFF
.	TRBJ1-1	TRBV12-5	TRBD1	TGTGCTAGTGGTTTGGTACTTAACCAGGGGGGCACTGAAGCTTTCTTT	CASGLVLNQGGTEAFF
few	TRBJ2-3	TRBV4-2	TRBD2	TGTGCCAGCAGCCAACCTAAGAGTAGCGGGGAGGCAGATACGCAGTATTTT	CASSQPKSSGEADTQYF
few	TRBJ2-1	TRBV6-5	TRBD1	TGTGCCAGCAGCGAAGGGGGGACAGGGGGTTCATACAATGAGCAGTTCTTC	CASSEGGTGGSYNEQFF